A selection of T cell receptor beta chains follows, all from one sample in a study of T-cell memory formation after mild COVID-19. TCRdb re-analysed the 5' RACE reads in MiXCR, keeping a single row per CDR3 protein. The data show 200,000 to 250,000 distinct CDR3 sequences, more than 8% seen once. Source material: PBMCs or a T cell subset sorted from them (not recorded which). These receptor sequences come from a man between 18 and 29 years old who had mild COVID-19 (a few samples of this study predate the infection). Cell type and time point are not known. The CDR3 runs from the conserved cysteine through the conserved F or W. The order of the fields is D gene, clone size, V gene, J gene, CDR3 DNA, CDR3 protein. D genes are given only for firm matches. Only some rows state a clone size, as once, few, many or a class for expanded clones.

D: TRBD2; size: few; V: TRBV12-3/TRBV12-4; J: TRBJ2-1; DNA: TGTGCCAGCAGCCCCCGGACTAGCGGGGATATTGAGCAGTTCTTC; CDR3: CASSPRTSGDIEQFF
D: NA; size: NA; V: TRBV5-1; J: TRBJ1-5; DNA: TGCGCCAGCAAGGAAGGGACACATAGCAATCAGCCCCAGCATTTT; CDR3: CASKEGTHSNQPQHF
D: NA; size: NA; V: TRBV20-1; J: TRBJ2-5; DNA: TGCAGTGCTCCCGGGACACCTCAAGAGACCCAGTACTTC; CDR3: CSAPGTPQETQYF
D: TRBD2; size: NA; V: TRBV3-1; J: TRBJ2-3; DNA: TGTGCCAGCAGCCAAGGACTAGCGGGGGGGCGTCTAGATACGCAGTATTTT; CDR3: CASSQGLAGGRLDTQYF
D: NA; size: few; V: TRBV7-2; J: TRBJ1-2; DNA: TGTGCCAGCAGCTTAGATCCAAACTATGGCTACACCTTC; CDR3: CASSLDPNYGYTF
D: NA; size: NA; V: TRBV12-3/TRBV12-4; J: TRBJ1-5; DNA: TGTGCCAGCAGACCAGACCGGGGCCTTAATCAGCCCCAGCATTTT; CDR3: CASRPDRGLNQPQHF
D: NA; size: NA; V: TRBV7-9; J: TRBJ2-2; DNA: TGTGCCAGCAGAGGGGTACAGGGCCCGCACACCGGGGAGCTGTTTTTT; CDR3: CASRGVQGPHTGELFF
D: NA; size: few; V: TRBV6-2/TRBV6-3; J: TRBJ1-1; DNA: TGTGCCAGCAGGCAGCGTTTAACTAACACTGAAGCTTTCTTT; CDR3: CASRQRLTNTEAFF
D: TRBD1; size: many; V: TRBV12-3/TRBV12-4; J: TRBJ1-5; DNA: TGTGCCAGCAGCTTACAGGGGAATCAGCCCCAGCATTTT; CDR3: CASSLQGNQPQHF
D: NA; size: NA; V: TRBV5-1; J: TRBJ1-1; DNA: TGCGCCAGCAGCTTCGCAATGACAACCTCGAACACTGAAGCTTTCTTT; CDR3: CASSFAMTTSNTEAFF
D: NA; size: few; V: TRBV18; J: TRBJ2-1; DNA: TGTGCCAGCTCACCACCGGGACCCCTGGGTGAGCAGTTCTTC; CDR3: CASSPPGPLGEQFF
D: NA; size: NA; V: TRBV5-1; J: TRBJ2-1; DNA: TGCGCCAGCAGCTTGGTGGGAAACAATGAGCAGTTCTTC; CDR3: CASSLVGNNEQFF
D: NA; size: few; V: TRBV18; J: TRBJ1-1; DNA: TGTGCCAGCTCACCACTGCTAGCACAGGTAAACACTGAAGCTTTCTTT; CDR3: CASSPLLAQVNTEAFF
D: NA; size: few; V: TRBV18; J: TRBJ1-5; DNA: TGTGCCAGCTCACCACAACAGGATAATCAGCCCCAGCATTTT; CDR3: CASSPQQDNQPQHF
D: NA; size: few; V: TRBV5-1; J: TRBJ1-1; DNA: TGCGCCAGCAGCTTTGCCCGGGGGACCATGAACACTGAAGCTTTCTTT; CDR3: CASSFARGTMNTEAFF
D: NA; size: NA; V: TRBV7-2; J: TRBJ1-2; DNA: TGTGCCAGCAGCTCAAGTGGGGGCGCGGGCTATGGCTACACCTTC; CDR3: CASSSSGGAGYGYTF
D: TRBD1; size: NA; V: TRBV6-2/TRBV6-3; J: TRBJ1-2; DNA: TGTGCCAGCATGGACAGGGAGGCTGGCTACACCTTC; CDR3: CASMDREAGYTF
D: NA; size: NA; V: TRBV20-1; J: TRBJ2-1; DNA: TGCAGTGCCACCCCTGGTACGCGTGCTGAGCAGTTCTTC; CDR3: CSATPGTRAEQFF
D: TRBD2; size: few; V: TRBV7-2; J: TRBJ2-2; DNA: TGTGCCAGCAGCTTCAACGGGGGGGCCCGGGAGCTGTTTTTT; CDR3: CASSFNGGARELFF
D: NA; size: many; V: TRBV7-3; J: TRBJ1-1; DNA: TGTGCCAGCAGCCCCGGCCGGGGGAACACTGAAGCTTTCTTT; CDR3: CASSPGRGNTEAFF
D: TRBD2; size: many; V: TRBV19; J: TRBJ2-3; DNA: TGTGCCAGTAGTACGAGGACTAGCGGGGGCCAAGAAGATACGCAGTATTTT; CDR3: CASSTRTSGGQEDTQYF
D: TRBD2; size: few; V: TRBV9; J: TRBJ2-3; DNA: TGTGCCAGCAGCCCTCACTCCCGGGCTAGCGGGGGGGCCGTCACAGATACGCAGTATTTT; CDR3: CASSPHSRASGGAVTDTQYF
D: NA; size: few; V: TRBV6-1; J: TRBJ2-2; DNA: TGTGCCAGCAGTGACTCAGGGGGGGCGAACACCGGGGAGCTGTTTTTT; CDR3: CASSDSGGANTGELFF
D: NA; size: few; V: TRBV29-1; J: TRBJ2-5; DNA: TGCAGCGTTGAAGTTATGGGGCAGAAGACCCAGTACTTC; CDR3: CSVEVMGQKTQYF
D: NA; size: many; V: TRBV9; J: TRBJ2-1; DNA: TGTGCCAGCAGCCACCCCTATGGGTATGAGCAGTTCTTC; CDR3: CASSHPYGYEQFF
D: TRBD1; size: few; V: TRBV6-2/TRBV6-3; J: TRBJ2-1; DNA: TGTGCCAGCAGCGACAGGGCGAATGAGCAGTTCTTC; CDR3: CASSDRANEQFF
D: NA; size: NA; V: TRBV12-3/TRBV12-4; J: TRBJ2-4; DNA: TGTGCCAGCAGTTTGCCCAGGAGGGGCAACATTCAGTACTTC; CDR3: CASSLPRRGNIQYF
D: TRBD2; size: many; V: TRBV2; J: TRBJ2-5; DNA: TGTGCCAGCAGTGCCGGGGGGATGCGAGAGACCCAGTACTTC; CDR3: CASSAGGMRETQYF
D: NA; size: NA; V: TRBV4-1; J: TRBJ1-1; DNA: TGCGCCAGCAGACTCAGGGGTGGAGCTGAAGCTTTCTTT; CDR3: CASRLRGGAEAFF